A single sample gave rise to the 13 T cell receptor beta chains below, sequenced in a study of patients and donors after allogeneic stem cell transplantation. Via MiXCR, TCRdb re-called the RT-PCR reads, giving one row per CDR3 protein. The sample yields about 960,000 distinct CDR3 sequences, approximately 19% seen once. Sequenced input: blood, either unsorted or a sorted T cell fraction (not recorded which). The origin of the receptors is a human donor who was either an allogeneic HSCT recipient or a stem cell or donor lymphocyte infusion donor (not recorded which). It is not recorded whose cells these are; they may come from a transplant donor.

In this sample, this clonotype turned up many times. For the CDR3, the DNA is TGTGCCAGCAGCCAAGATCTTGGGGGTGAAAAACTGTTTTTT. Translation gives CASSQDLGGEKLFF. The J gene is TRBJ1-4, the V gene TRBV14, with a weak D call TRBD1 (5 bases). V lost 0 bases to trimming and J lost 7 bases, with 9 bases between them. The CDR3 totals 14 residues. Germline CDR1 reads SGHDN; CDR2 reads FVKESK.

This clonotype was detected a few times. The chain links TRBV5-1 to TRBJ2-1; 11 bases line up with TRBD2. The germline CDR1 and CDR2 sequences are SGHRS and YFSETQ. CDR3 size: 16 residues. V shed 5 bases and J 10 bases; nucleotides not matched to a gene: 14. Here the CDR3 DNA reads TGCGCCAGCAGGGGGAAGCTAGCGGGAGGAAGGTACGAGCAGTTCTTC. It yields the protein CASRGKLAGGRYEQFF.

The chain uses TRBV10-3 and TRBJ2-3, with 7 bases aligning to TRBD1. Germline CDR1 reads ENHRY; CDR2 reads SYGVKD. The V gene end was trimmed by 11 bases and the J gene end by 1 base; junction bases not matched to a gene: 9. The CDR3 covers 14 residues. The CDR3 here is CAVQGSGGTDTQYF. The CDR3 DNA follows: TGTGCCGTACAGGGGTCAGGGGGCACAGATACGCAGTATTTT.

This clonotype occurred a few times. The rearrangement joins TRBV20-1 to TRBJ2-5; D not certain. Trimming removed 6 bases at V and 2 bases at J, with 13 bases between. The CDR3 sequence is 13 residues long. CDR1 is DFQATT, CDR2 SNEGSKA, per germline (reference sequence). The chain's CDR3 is CSASYQFQETQYF. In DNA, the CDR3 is TGCAGTGCCTCATACCAGTTTCAAGAGACCCAGTACTTC.

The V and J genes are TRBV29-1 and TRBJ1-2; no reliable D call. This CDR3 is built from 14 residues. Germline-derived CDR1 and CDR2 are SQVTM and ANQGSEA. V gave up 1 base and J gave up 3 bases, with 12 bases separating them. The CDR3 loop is CSVEGGGVDYGYTF. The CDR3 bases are TGCAGCGTTGAAGGGGGAGGCGTAGACTATGGCTACACCTTC.

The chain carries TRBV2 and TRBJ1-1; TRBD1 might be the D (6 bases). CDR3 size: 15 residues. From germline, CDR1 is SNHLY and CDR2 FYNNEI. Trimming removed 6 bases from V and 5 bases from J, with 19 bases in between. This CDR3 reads CASRQEQGGGTEAFF. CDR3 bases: TGTGCCAGCAGACAGGAACAGGGTGGGGGGACTGAAGCTTTCTTT.

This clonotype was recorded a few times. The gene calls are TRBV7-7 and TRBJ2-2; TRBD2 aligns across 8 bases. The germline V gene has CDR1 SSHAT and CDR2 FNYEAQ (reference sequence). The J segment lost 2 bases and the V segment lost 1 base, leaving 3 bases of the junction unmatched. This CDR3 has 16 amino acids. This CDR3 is CASSLELAANTGELFF. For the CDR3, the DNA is TGTGCCAGCAGCTTAGAACTAGCGGCTAACACCGGGGAGCTGTTTTTT.

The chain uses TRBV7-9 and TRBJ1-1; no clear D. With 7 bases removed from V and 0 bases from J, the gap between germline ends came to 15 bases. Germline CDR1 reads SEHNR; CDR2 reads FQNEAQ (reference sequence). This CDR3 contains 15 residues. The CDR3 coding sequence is TGTGCCAGCACCCCGAGTTCCAGGATGAACACTGAAGCTTTCTTT. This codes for CASTPSSRMNTEAFF.

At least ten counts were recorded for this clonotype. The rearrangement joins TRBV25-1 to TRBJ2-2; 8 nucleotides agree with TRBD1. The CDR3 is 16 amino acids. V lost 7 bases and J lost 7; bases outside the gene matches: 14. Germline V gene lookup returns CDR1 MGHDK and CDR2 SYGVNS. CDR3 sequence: CASTSGTGSFLGELFF. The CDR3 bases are TGTGCCAGCACCTCCGGGACAGGTAGCTTCCTCGGGGAGCTGTTTTTT. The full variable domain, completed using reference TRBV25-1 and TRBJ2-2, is EADIYQTPRYLVIGTGKKITLECSQTMGHDKMYWYQQDPGMELHLIHYSYGVNSTEKGDLSSESTVSRIRTEHFPLTLESARPSHTSQYLCASTSGTGSFLGELFFGEGSRLTVL.

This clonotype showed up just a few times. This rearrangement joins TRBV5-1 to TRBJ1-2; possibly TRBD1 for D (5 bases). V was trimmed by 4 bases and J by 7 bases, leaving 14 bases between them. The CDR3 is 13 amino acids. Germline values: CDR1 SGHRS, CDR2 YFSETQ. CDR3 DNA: TGCGCCAGCAGCCCGTTCGGGGGGACTGGCTACACCTTC. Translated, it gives CASSPFGGTGYTF. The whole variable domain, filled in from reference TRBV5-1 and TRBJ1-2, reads KAGVTQTPRYLIKTRGQQVTLSCSPISGHRSVSWYQQTPGQGLQFLFEYFSETQRNKGNFPGRFSGRQFSNSRSEMNVSTLELGDSALYLCASSPFGGTGYTFGSGTRLTVV.

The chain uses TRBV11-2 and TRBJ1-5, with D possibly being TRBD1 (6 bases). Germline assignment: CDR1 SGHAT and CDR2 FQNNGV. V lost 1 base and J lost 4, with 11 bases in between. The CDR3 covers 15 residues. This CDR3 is CASSLGMRGNQPQHF. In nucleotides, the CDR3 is TGTGCCAGCAGCTTAGGAATGAGGGGGAATCAGCCCCAGCATTTT.

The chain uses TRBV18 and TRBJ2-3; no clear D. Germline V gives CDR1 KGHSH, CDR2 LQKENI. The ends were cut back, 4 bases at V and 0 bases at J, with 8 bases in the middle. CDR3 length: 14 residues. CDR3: CASSQLKSTDTQYF. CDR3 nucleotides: TGTGCCAGCTCACAGCTTAAAAGCACAGATACGCAGTATTTT. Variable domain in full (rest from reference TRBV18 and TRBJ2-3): NAGVMQNPRHLVRRRGQEARLRCSPMKGHSHVYWYRQLPEEGLKFMVYLQKENIIDESGMPKERFSAEFPKEGPSILRIQQVVRGDSAAYFCASSQLKSTDTQYFGPGTRLTVL.

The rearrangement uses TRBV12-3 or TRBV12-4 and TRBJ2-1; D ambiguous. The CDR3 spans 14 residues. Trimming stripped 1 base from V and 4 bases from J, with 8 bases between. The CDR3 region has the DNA TGTGCCAGCAGTTTAGGGGGTAATTACAATGAGCAGTTCTTC. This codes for CASSLGGNYNEQFF.